Ten or more counts support the clone carrying this T cell receptor (beta chain). The antigen remains undetermined. One junction end does not reproduce the germline sequence, and a read error may be involved. The data originate from a study of early T cells in non-severe SARS-CoV-2 infection. Study-wide background: Bulk RNA taken from unsorted whole blood was sequenced, leaving chains unpaired. Notes on the study in general: Private and CD4 specificities were missed by VDJdb matching, skewed to anti-spike CD8.

From germline, CDR1 is MDHEN and CDR2 SYDVKM. CDR3 length: 13 residues. Separate cDNA molecules each had unique molecular identifiers attached to them. MiXCR, applied by TCRdb to the 5' RACE reads, yields one record per CDR3 protein. The sample shows more than 80,000 distinct CDR3 sequences, around 15% of them seen only once. The receptor was derived from an adult who was a healthcare worker with PCR-confirmed SARS-CoV-2 infection or an uninfected control (not recorded which). The rearrangement joins TRBV28 to TRBJ1-1, with TRBD1 as a possible D gene (5 bases). Material for sequencing was whole blood. Written as DNA, the CDR3 is TGTGCCAGCAGTGGAGGGACGAGGGTGAGAGCACTCTTT. Protein product: CASSGGTRVRALF.